One and the same sample provided the 3 T cell receptor beta chains below, sequenced in a study of beta chain features in type 1 diabetes. Points from the study as a whole: People with Type 1 diabetes carried modestly yet significantly shorter TCRB CDR3s in all four CD4+ subsets.

Their specific antigens are unknown. As every portion of the isolated RNA was reverse transcribed, the sequencing read expressed TCRB transcripts. The protocol was immunoSEQ multiplex PCR, while the TCRdb copy is restricted to in-frame clones and leaves out a portion. Among about 710,000 clones listed, around 15% were seen once. The specimen sequenced was naive CD4+ T cells from blood. These receptors all stem from a man aged 18 to 29 with type 1 diabetes.

This clone was counted a few times. The chain couples TRBV7-9 to TRBJ2-7; D is possibly TRBD1 (6 bases). V lost 5 bases and J lost 4, with 15 bases in between. The CDR3 length is 14 residues. Germline CDR1 is SEHNR and CDR2 is FQNEAQ (reference sequence). The DNA of the CDR3 is TGTGCCAGCAGCCAAGGGGACACCCGTTACGAGCAGTACTTC. This sequence encodes CASSQGDTRYEQYF.

Note on this clone: At the DNA level, this CDR3 is encoded by other sequences in the same sample as well. The chain carries TRBV18 and TRBJ2-5; D is uncertain. Trimming took 2 bases from V and 2 from J, leaving 6 bases between them. The CDR3 totals 13 residues. Germline CDR1 and CDR2: KGHSH and LQKENI. The CDR3, as DNA: TGTGCCAGCTCACCAAGACTTCAAGAGACCCAGTACTTC. Translating it yields CASSPRLQETQYF. The full variable domain, in which reference TRBV18 and TRBJ2-5 provide the parts outside the CDR3, is NAGVMQNPRHLVRRRGQEARLRCSPMKGHSHVYWYRQLPEEGLKFMVYLQKENIIDESGMPKERFSAEFPKEGPSILRIQQVVRGDSAAYFCASSPRLQETQYFGPGTRLLVL.

The gene calls are TRBV30 and TRBJ1-4, with D possibly matching TRBD1 (6 bases). CDR1 is GTSNPN and CDR2 is SVGIG in the germline V gene (reference sequence). This CDR3 has 14 amino acids. V lost 1 base and J lost 7, with 13 bases in between. This chain's CDR3 is CAWSDLRGSEKLFF. The DNA for the CDR3 is TGTGCCTGGAGTGATCTCAGGGGAAGTGAAAAACTGTTTTTT.